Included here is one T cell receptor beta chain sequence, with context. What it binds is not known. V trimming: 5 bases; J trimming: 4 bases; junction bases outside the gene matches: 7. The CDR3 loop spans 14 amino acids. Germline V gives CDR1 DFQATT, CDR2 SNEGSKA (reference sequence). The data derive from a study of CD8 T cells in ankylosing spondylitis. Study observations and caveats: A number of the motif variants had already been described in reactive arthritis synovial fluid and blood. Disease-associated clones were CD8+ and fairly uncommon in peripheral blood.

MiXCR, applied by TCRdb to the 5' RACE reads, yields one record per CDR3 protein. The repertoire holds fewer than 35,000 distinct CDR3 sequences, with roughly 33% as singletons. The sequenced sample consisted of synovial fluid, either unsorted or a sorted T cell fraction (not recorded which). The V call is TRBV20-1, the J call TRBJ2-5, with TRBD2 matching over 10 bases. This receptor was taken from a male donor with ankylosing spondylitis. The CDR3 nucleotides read TGCAGTGCTGCCAGCGGGAGGGCCACAGAGACCCAGTACTTC. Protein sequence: CSAASGRATETQYF.